This entry features one TCR beta chain sequence. This record belongs to a study of monozygotic twins with inflammatory bowel disease. TCRdb reprocessed the 5' RACE reads, with one entry per CDR3 protein and no DNA. This repertoire includes over 200,000 distinct CDR3 sequences. Per germline, CDR1 SGHDT and CDR2 YYEEEE. There are 14 residues in the CDR3. This chain joins TRBV5-6 and TRBJ2-1; TCRdb designates TRBD1, a call that cannot be tested without DNA. Sequencing was performed on blood. The sequence derives from a human donor with ulcerative colitis or Crohn's disease, or a healthy co-twin of an affected twin (not recorded which). CDR3 loop: CASSLDTGGEEQFF.